A single T cell receptor (beta chain) is shown here with its context. Its antigen is unidentified. The data belong to a study of blood T cells in healthy people across ages. Study-level findings and limits: Naive T cell percentage strongly correlated with TCR beta diversity. Naive and antigen-experienced cells were not separated, limiting conclusive comparison. Total diversity from one million sequenced T cells was likely underestimated.

Primers used in a second PCR of about 6 to 11 cycles were a sample-barcoded 5' primer and a J-beta primer mix. TCRdb ran MiXCR on the 5' RACE reads and lists one entry per CDR3 protein. The data show some 1,800,000 distinct CDR3 sequences, 39% seen once. CDR1 and CDR2 from the germline V gene are SGHRS and YFSETQ. Germline trimming cut 1 base from V and 5 bases from J; bases unmatched to any gene: 8. This CDR3 has 15 amino acids. The clonotype comes from a human donor in good health. The V gene is TRBV5-1, the J gene TRBJ1-1, with TRBD1 matching over 7 bases. Sequencing input: blood. The CDR3 sequence is CASSLTGQAGTEAFF. In DNA, the CDR3 is TGCGCCAGCAGCTTGACCGGACAGGCAGGAACTGAAGCTTTCTTT.